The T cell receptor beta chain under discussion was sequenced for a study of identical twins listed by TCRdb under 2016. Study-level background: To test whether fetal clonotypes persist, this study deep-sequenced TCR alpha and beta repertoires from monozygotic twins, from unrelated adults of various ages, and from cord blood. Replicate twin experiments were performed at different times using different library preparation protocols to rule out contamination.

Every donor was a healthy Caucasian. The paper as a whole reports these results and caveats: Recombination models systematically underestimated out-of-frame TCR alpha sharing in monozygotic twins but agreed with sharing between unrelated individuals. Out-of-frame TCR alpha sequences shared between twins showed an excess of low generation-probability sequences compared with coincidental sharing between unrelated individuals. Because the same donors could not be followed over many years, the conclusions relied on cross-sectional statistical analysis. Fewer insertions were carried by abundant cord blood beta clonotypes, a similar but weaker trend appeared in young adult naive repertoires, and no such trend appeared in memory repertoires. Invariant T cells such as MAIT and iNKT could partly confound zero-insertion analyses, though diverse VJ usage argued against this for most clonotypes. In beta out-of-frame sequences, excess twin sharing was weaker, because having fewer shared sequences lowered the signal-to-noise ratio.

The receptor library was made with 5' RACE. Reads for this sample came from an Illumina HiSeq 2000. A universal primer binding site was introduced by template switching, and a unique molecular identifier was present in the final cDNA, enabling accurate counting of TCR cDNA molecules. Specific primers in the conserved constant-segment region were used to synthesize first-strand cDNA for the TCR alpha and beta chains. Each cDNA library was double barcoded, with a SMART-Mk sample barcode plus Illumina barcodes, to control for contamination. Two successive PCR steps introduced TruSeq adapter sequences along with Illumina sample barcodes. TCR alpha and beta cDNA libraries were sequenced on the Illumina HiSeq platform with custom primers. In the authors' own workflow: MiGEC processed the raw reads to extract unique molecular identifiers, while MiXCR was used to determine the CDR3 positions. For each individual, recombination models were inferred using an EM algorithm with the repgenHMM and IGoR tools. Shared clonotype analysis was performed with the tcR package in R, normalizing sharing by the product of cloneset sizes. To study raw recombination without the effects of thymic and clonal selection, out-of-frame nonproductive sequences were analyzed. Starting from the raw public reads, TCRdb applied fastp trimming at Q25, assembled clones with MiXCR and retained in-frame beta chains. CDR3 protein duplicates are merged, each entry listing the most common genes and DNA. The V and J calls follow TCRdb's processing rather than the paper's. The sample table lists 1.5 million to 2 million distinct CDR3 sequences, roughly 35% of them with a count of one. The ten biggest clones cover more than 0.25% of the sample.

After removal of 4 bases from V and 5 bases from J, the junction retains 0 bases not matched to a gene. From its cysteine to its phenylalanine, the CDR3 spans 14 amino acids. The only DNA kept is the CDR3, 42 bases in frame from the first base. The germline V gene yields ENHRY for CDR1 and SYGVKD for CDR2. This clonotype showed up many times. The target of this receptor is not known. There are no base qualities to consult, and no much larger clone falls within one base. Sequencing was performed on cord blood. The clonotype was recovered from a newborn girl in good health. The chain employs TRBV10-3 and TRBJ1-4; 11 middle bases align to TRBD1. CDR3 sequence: CAISGTGGNEKLFF. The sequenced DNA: TGTGCCATCAGTGGGACAGGGGGCAATGAAAAACTGTTTTTT.